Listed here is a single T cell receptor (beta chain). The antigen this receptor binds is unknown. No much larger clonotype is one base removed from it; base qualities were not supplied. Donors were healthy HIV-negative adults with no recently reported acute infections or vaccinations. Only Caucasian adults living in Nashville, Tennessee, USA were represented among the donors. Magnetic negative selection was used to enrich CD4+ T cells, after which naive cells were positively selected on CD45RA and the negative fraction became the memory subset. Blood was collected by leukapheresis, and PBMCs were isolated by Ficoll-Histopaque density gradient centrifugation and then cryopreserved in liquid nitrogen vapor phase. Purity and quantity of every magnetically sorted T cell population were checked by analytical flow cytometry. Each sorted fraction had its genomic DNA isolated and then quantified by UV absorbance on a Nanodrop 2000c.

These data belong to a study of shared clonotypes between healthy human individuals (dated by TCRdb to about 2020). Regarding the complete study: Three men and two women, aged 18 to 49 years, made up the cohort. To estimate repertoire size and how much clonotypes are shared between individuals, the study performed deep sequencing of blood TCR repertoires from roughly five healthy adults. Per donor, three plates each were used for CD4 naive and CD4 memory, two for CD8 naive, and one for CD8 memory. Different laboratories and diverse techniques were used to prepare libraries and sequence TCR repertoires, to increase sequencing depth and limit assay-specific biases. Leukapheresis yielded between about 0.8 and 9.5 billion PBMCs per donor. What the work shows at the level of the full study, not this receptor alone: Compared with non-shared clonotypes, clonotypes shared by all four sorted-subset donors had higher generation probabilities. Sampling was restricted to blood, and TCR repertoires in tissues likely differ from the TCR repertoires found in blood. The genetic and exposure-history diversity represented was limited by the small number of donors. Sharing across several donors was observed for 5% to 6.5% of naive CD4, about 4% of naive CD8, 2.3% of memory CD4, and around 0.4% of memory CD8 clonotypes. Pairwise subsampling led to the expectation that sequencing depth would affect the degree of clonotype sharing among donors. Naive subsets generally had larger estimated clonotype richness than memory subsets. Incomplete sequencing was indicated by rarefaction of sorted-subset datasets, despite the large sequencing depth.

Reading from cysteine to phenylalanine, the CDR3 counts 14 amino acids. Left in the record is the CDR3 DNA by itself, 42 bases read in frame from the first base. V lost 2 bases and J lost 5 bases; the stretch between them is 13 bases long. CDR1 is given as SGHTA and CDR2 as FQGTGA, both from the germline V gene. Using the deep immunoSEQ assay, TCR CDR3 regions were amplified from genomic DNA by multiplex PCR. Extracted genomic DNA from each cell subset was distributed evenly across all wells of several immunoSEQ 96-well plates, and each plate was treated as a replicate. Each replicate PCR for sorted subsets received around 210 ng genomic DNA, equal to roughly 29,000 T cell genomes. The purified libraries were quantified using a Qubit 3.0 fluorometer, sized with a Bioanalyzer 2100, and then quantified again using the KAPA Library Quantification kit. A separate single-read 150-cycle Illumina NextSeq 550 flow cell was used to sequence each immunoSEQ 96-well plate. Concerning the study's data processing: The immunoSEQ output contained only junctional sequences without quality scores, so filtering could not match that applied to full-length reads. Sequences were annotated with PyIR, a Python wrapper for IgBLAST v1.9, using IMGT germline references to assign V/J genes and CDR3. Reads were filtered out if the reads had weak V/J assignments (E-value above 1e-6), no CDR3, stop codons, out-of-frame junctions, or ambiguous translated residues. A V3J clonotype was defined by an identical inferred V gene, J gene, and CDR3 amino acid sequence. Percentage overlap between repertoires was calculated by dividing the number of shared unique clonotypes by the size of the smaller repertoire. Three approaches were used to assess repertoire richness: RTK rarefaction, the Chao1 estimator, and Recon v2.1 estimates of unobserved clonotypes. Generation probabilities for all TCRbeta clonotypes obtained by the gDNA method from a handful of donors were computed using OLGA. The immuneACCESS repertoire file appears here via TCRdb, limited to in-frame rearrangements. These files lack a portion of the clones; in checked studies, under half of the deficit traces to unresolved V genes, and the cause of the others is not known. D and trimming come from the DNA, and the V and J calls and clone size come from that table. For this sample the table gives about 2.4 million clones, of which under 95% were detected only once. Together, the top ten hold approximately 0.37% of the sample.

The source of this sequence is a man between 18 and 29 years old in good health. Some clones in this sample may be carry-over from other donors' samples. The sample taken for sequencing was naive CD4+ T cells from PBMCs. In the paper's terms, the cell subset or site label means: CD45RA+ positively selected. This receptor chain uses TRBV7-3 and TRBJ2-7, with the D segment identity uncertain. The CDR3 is CASSLLGLQDEQYF. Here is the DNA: TGTGCCAGCAGCTTATTAGGTCTTCAGGACGAGCAGTACTTC.